This TCR beta chain derives from a study of monozygotic twins with inflammatory bowel disease. Generation of cDNA took place in eight separate reactions per sample. TCRdb re-called the 5' RACE reads; one entry per CDR3 protein, DNA not given. Its clone listing holds some 150,000 distinct CDR3 sequences. As concerns this clonotype: Its specificity is not known.

Findings and limits, study-wide: Whereas healthy co-twins had higher TCRbeta diversity (inverse Simpson), IBD patients had lower diversity.

From germline, CDR1 is DFQATT and CDR2 SNEGSKA (reference sequence). The length of the CDR3 is 13 residues. Sequenced: blood. This TCR was sampled from a human donor with ulcerative colitis or Crohn's disease, or a healthy co-twin of an affected twin (not recorded which). The chain employs TRBV20-1 and TRBJ1-5. This CDR3 is CSATILNNQPQHF.